Each of the 24 T cell receptor beta chains below was sequenced from the same sample in a study of identifying expanded T cells in peripheral blood. TCRdb keeps only in-frame clones here, not all; method: immunoSEQ multiplex PCR. The sample lists approximately 100,000 clones; approximately 90% were seen once. The sequenced material came from blood. The receptors derive from a person aged 18 to 75 in good health.

This chain uses TRBV20-1 with TRBJ2-7, with D unresolved. Per the germline V gene, CDR1 is DFQATT and CDR2 is SNEGSKA (reference sequence). CDR3 size: 11 residues. The CDR3 here is CSPKGQYEQYF. CDR3 bases: TGCAGCCCCAAGGGTCAATACGAGCAGTACTTC.

This clone was seen more than once but under ten times. The chain combines TRBV2 with TRBJ2-7; D ambiguous. There are 13 residues in the CDR3. The V and J ends lost 8 bases and 1 base respectively, with 12 bases between them. CDR1 is SNHLY and CDR2 is FYNNEI in the germline V gene. This chain's CDR3 is CASGGPFSYEQYF. DNA for the CDR3: TGTGCCAGCGGCGGTCCCTTTTCCTACGAGCAGTACTTC.

The chain combines TRBV15 with TRBJ2-3; 9 positions match TRBD1. This CDR3 has 16 amino acids. V lost 0 bases and J lost 6; bases outside the gene matches: 7. Germline assignment: CDR1 LNHNV and CDR2 YYDKDF (reference sequence). The CDR3, as DNA: TGTGCCACCAGCAGAGATCTGGGACAGGGAGGGGATACGCAGTATTTT. Amino acids: CATSRDLGQGGDTQYF.

This clone showed up just once. The chain uses TRBV7-9 and TRBJ1-1; D remains ambiguous. The CDR3 extends over 12 amino acids. With 5 bases removed from V and 8 bases from J, the gap between germline ends came to 12 bases. Germline V gene lookup returns CDR1 SEHNR and CDR2 FQNEAQ (reference sequence). The CDR3 bases are TGTGCCAGCAGCCCAAATGGGGAGGAAGCTTTCTTT. Its translation: CASSPNGEEAFF. The full variable domain, rest sourced from reference TRBV7-9 and TRBJ1-1, is DTGVSQNPRHKITKRGQNVTFRCDPISEHNRLYWYRQTLGQGPEFLTYFQNEAQLEKSRLLSDRFSAERPKGSFSTLEIQRTEQGDSAMYLCASSPNGEEAFFGQGTRLTVV.

There are many counts of this clone. The V call is TRBV6-4, the J call TRBJ1-1; D gene ambiguous. The V and J ends lost 0 bases and 2 bases respectively, with 4 bases between them. The CDR3 spans 13 residues. Germline CDR1 MRHNA, CDR2 SNTAGT. The chain's CDR3 is CASSDSDNTEAFF. CDR3 DNA sequence: TGTGCCAGCAGTGACTCGGACAACACTGAAGCTTTCTTT.

The sample holds a few counts of this clone. The chain carries TRBV4-2 and TRBJ1-2; possibly TRBD1 for D (6 bases). This CDR3 is 13 amino acids long. Trimming cost V 8 bases and J 2 bases, with 12 bases left between them. Germline assignment: CDR1 LGHNA and CDR2 YNFKEQ. The CDR3 DNA reads TGTGCCAGCGGGGGGGCGGTAAACTATGGCTACACCTTC. Protein sequence: CASGGAVNYGYTF.

The gene calls are TRBV21-1 and TRBJ1-5. TRBV21-1 is a recognized pseudogene. The CDR3 sequence is 12 residues long. CDR3 coding DNA: TGTGCCAGCAGCAGTGGCGGACAGCCCCAGCATTTT. Protein: CASSSGGQPQHF.

The chain couples TRBV9 to TRBJ1-2; possibly TRBD1 for D (5 bases). The germline V gene has CDR1 SGDLS and CDR2 YYNGEE. Trimming removed 7 bases from V and 2 bases from J, with 9 bases in between. The CDR3 length is 12 residues. This CDR3 is CASGGGNYGYTF. DNA for the CDR3: TGTGCCAGCGGGGGAGGAAACTATGGCTACACCTTC.

This clone was counted only a few times. The V and J genes are TRBV19 and TRBJ1-6; 10 bases match TRBD1. V lost 7 bases to trimming and J lost 16 bases; unmatched junction nucleotides: 13. This CDR3 has 14 residues. The germline CDR1 and CDR2 sequences are LNHDA and SQIVND (reference sequence). The CDR3 here is CASTQPDRGRALHF. The CDR3 DNA sequence: TGTGCCAGTACCCAACCGGACAGGGGGAGAGCTCTCCACTTT.

This chain connects TRBV6-6 to TRBJ2-5; 8 nucleotides match TRBD1. Germline CDR1 reads MNHNY; CDR2 reads SVGAGI (reference sequence). V was pared by 8 bases and J by 5 bases, with 13 bases of the junction left unmatched. This CDR3 comprises 15 residues. The CDR3 sequence is CASGSQGAVVETQYF. CDR3 nucleotide sequence: TGTGCCAGCGGATCCCAGGGGGCGGTTGTGGAGACCCAGTACTTC.

V and J are TRBV5-4 and TRBJ1-1, with TRBD1 matching over 7 bases. CDR3 length: 15 residues. V shed 4 bases and J 5 bases; nucleotides not matched to a gene: 11. CDR1 and CDR2 from the germline V gene are SGHNT and YYREEE (reference sequence). The CDR3: CASSPNRGFWTEAFF. CDR3 bases: TGTGCCAGCAGCCCAAACAGGGGTTTTTGGACTGAAGCTTTCTTT.

This clone was seen just once. The chain links TRBV9 to TRBJ2-3; weak D call: TRBD2 (5 bases). This CDR3 contains 12 residues. Germline CDR1 and CDR2: SGDLS and YYNGEE. Trimming stripped 2 bases from V and 6 bases from J, with 7 bases between. In DNA, the CDR3 is TGTGCCAGCAGCGTTACTAGTGATACGCAGTATTTT. Its protein product is CASSVTSDTQYF.

This sequence joins TRBV4-3 and TRBJ2-3, with 13 bases lining up with TRBD2. With V trimmed by 1 base and J by 5 bases, 6 bases remained unmatched. The CDR3 extends over 17 amino acids. Germline-derived CDR1 and CDR2 are LGHNA and YSLEER. This CDR3 is CASSQGTSGGPEDTQYF. CDR3 sequence (DNA): TGCGCCAGCAGCCAAGGGACTAGCGGGGGTCCGGAAGATACGCAGTATTTT.

The CDR3 sequence: CASSQDSGRDRNSPLHF. In DNA form, the CDR3 reads TGCGCCAGCAGCCAAGATTCGGGCAGGGATCGGAATTCACCCCTCCACTTT. The chain links TRBV4-3 to TRBJ1-6; perhaps TRBD1 as D (5 bases). The CDR3 contains 17 residues. The V gene lost 0 bases and the J gene lost 7 bases, with 16 bases spanning the gap. CDR1 is LGHNA, CDR2 YSLEER, per germline.

This chain uses TRBV11-2 with TRBJ2-5, with D perhaps matching TRBD2 (5 bases). Germline V lookup: CDR1 SGHAT, CDR2 FQNNGV. The V end was cut by 1 base, the J end by 7 bases, with 13 bases between. CDR3 length: 14 amino acids. The CDR3 loop reads CASSLGAAAGTQYF. The CDR3 DNA is TGTGCCAGCAGCTTAGGAGCGGCGGCCGGGACCCAGTACTTC. Supplemented by reference TRBV11-2 and TRBJ2-5, the full variable domain reads EAGVAQSPRYKIIEKRQSVAFWCNPISGHATLYWYQQILGQGPKLLIQFQNNGVVDDSQLPKDRFSAERLKGVDSTLKIQPAKLEDSAVYLCASSLGAAAGTQYFGPGTRLLVL.

The chain uses TRBV7-9 and TRBJ2-5, with D unclear. The germline V and J ends were trimmed by 0 bases and 1 base, with 6 bases remaining between them. The germline CDR1 and CDR2 sequences are SEHNR and FQNEAQ (reference sequence). This CDR3 has 14 residues. CDR3 nucleotide sequence: TGTGCCAGCAGCTTAGCGGACGGCCAAGAGACCCAGTACTTC. This sequence encodes CASSLADGQETQYF.

This sequence joins TRBV6-6 and TRBJ1-2, with D unclear. This CDR3 has 15 amino acids. V was clipped by 0 bases and J by 0 bases, with 8 bases between them. CDR1 is MNHNY and CDR2 is SVGAGI in the germline V gene (reference sequence). CDR3 DNA: TGTGCCAGCAGTTACTCGGGCAGTTCTAACTATGGCTACACCTTC. Its protein product is CASSYSGSSNYGYTF.

This sequence joins TRBV7-2 and TRBJ2-1; TRBD2 agrees at 9 bases. Germline assignment: CDR1 SGHTA and CDR2 FQGNSA. The CDR3 sequence is 15 residues long. J was trimmed by 12 bases and V by 3 bases; bases with no gene match: 12. The CDR3, as DNA: TGTGCCAGCAGCTTTGCCAGCGGGGGGCAATGGGGGCAGTTCTTC. This encodes CASSFASGGQWGQFF.

This chain uses TRBV19 with TRBJ1-5; no reliable D call. In germline, CDR1 is LNHDA, CDR2 SQIVND (reference sequence). This CDR3 spans 15 amino acids. The V end lost 2 bases, the J end lost 6 bases, and 14 bases lay between the germline ends. The CDR3 loop reads CASSIRQMGGQPQHF. CDR3 in DNA: TGTGCCAGTAGTATAAGGCAAATGGGAGGTCAGCCCCAGCATTTT.

This chain uses TRBV4-3 with TRBJ2-2, with TRBD2 as a possible D gene (6 bases). This CDR3 region has 15 residues. The ends were cut back, 1 base at V and 6 bases at J, with 12 bases in the middle. Germline CDR1 is LGHNA and CDR2 is YSLEER. In DNA, the CDR3 is TGCGCCAGCAGCCAAGCGTCTAGGAGGGCCGGGGAGCTGTTTTTT. Translating gives CASSQASRRAGELFF.

The chain recombines TRBV27 with TRBJ1-2, with 7 bases fitting TRBD1. The J segment lost 4 bases and the V segment lost 6 bases, leaving 14 bases of the junction unmatched. This CDR3 has 16 amino acids. Germline CDR1 is MNHEY and CDR2 is SMNVEV (reference sequence). CDR3 residues: CASRAGGGEGAYGYTF. CDR3 bases: TGTGCCAGCAGGGCGGGAGGGGGCGAGGGGGCCTATGGCTACACCTTC.

The chain has TRBV18 and TRBJ1-5, with D unclear. The V end lost 5 bases, the J end lost 4 bases, and 12 bases lay between the germline ends. Germline V gene data show CDR1 as KGHSH and CDR2 as LQKENI. CDR3 length equals 14 residues. CDR3 bases: TGTGCCAGCTCAGACCGGCGTCAAAATCAGCCCCAGCATTTT. Residues: CASSDRRQNQPQHF.

CDR3 nucleotide sequence: TGTGCCAGCAGCGACAGGGATGGCTACACCTTC. Residues: CASSDRDGYTF. V gene TRBV9 combines with J gene TRBJ1-2; possibly TRBD1 for D (6 bases). V lost 3 bases to trimming and J lost 6 bases, with 6 bases between them. The CDR3 runs 11 residues. In germline, CDR1 is SGDLS, CDR2 YYNGEE.

This chain uses TRBV9 with TRBJ2-1, with no clear D. Germline CDR1 SGDLS, CDR2 YYNGEE. V was clipped by 0 bases and J by 0 bases, with 7 bases between them. The CDR3 is 15 amino acids. Written as DNA, the CDR3 is TGTGCCAGCAGCGTAGCGGCAAGCTCCTACAATGAGCAGTTCTTC. It is translated as CASSVAASSYNEQFF.